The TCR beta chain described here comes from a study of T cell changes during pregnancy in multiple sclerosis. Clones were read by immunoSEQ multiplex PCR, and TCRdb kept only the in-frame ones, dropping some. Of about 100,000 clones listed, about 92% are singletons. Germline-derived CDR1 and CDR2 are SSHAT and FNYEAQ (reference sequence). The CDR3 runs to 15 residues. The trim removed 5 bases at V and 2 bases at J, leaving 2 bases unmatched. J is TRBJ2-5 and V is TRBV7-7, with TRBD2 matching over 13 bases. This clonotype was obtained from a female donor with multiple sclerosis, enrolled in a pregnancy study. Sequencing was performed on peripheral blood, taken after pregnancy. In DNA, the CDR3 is TGTGCCAGCAGCAAGGGACTAGCGGGGCAAGAGACCCAGTACTTC. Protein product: CASSKGLAGQETQYF.